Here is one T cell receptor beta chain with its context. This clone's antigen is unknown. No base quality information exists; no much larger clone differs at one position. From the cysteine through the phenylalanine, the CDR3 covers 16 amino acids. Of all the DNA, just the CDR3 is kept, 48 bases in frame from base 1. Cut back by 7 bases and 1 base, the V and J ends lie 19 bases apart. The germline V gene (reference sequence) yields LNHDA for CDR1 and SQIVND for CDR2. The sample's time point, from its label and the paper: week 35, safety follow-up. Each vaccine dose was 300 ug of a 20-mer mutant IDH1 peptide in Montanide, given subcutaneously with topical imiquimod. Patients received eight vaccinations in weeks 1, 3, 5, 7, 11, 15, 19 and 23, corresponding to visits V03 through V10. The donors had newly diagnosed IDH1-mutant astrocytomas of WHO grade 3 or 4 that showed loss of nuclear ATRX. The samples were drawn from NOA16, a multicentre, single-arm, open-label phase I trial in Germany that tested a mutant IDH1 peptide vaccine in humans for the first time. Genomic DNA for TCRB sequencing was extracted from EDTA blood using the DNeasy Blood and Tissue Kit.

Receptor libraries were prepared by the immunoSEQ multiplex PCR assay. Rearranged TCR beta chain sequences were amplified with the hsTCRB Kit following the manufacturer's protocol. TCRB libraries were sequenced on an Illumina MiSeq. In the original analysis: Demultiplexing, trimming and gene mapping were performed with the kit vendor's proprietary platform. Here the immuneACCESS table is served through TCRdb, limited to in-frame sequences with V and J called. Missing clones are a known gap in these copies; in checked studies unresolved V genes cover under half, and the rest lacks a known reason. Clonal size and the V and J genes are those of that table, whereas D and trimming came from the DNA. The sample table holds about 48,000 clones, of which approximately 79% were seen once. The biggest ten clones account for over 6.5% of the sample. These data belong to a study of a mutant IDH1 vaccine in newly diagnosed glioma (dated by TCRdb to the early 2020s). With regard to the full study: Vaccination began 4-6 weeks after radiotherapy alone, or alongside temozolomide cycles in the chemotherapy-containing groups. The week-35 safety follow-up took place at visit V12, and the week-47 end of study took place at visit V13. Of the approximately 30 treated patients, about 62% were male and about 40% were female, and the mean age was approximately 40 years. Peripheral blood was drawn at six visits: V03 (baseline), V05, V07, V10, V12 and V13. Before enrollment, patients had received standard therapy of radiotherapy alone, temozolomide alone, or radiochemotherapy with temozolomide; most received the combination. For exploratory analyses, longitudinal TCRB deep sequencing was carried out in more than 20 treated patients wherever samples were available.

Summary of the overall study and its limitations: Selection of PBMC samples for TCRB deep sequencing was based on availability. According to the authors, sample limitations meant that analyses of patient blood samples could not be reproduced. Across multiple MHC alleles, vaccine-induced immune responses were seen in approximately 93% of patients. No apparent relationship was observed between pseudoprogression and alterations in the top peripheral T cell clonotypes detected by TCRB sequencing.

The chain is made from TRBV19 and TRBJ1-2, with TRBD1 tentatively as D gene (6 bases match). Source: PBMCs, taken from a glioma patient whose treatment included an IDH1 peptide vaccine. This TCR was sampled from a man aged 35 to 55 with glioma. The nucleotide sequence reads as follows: TGTGCCAGTAATGACCTGGGACACCCAATTAACTATGGCTACACCTTC. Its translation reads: CASNDLGHPINYGYTF.